This T cell receptor beta chain derives from a study of T cell therapy after organ transplantation. The time point here: 20-29 weeks after completion of therapy. Remarks on this clone: Its antigen is undetermined.

The CDR3 runs 17 residues. Per the germline V gene, CDR1 is MNHNS and CDR2 is SASEGT. V lost 2 bases to trimming and J lost 5 bases, with 19 bases between them. General observations from the study: Nonresponders had marked pretherapy clonal expansions and little post-therapy change. Post-therapy reconstitution appeared to include transferred and endogenous clonotypes.

Clones were sequenced by immunoSEQ multiplex PCR, and TCRdb holds only the in-frame ones, with some missing. The sample holds about 18,000 clones, 85% seen once. The specimen comprised CD8+ T cells from blood, sampled after autologous CMV-specific T cell therapy. This rearrangement joins TRBV6-1 to TRBJ1-5, with D maybe TRBD1 (5 bases). The sequence was obtained from a human patient who had received a solid organ transplant and had CMV disease. The graft donor may have given rise to some T cells. This chain's CDR3 is CASSERRANFRDQPQHF. The CDR3 DNA reads TGTGCCAGCAGTGAACGTCGGGCAAATTTCAGGGATCAGCCCCAGCATTTT.